A selection of T cell receptor beta chains follows, all from one sample in a study of blood T cell repertoires in COVID-19. Using immunoSEQ multiplex PCR, the repertoire was profiled, and TCRdb retains in-frame clones only, with some absent. There are tens of thousands of clones in the sample; around 87% occur only once, and 7.4% lies in the top ten. The specimen was peripheral blood. These receptors were taken from a human donor with active COVID-19. The donor label of this sample is uncertain. Both conserved end residues are part of each CDR3. The D gene is left open where the match is weak. Some rows mark clone size as missing; the rest say once, few, many or name a class of expanded clone.

v_gene: TRBV7-2
abundance: once
d_gene: TRBD1
j_gene: TRBJ1-2
CDR3nt: TGTGCCAGCAGGGGAGGCAGGGGGCAAAGTTTTAGGTTTGGCTATGGCTACACCTTC
CDR3aa: CASRGGRGQSFRFGYGYTF

v_gene: TRBV6-5
abundance: -
d_gene: TRBD2
j_gene: TRBJ2-1
CDR3nt: TGTGCCAGCAGTCCTCCGACCGGGAGGGAGCAGTTCTTC
CDR3aa: CASSPPTGREQFF

v_gene: TRBV7-8
abundance: -
d_gene: -
j_gene: TRBJ2-5
CDR3nt: TGTGCCAGCAGCTTACGGGAGATCTTCCAAGAGACCCAGTACTTC
CDR3aa: CASSLREIFQETQYF

v_gene: TRBV27
abundance: -
d_gene: TRBD1
j_gene: TRBJ1-2
CDR3nt: TGTGCCAGCCGTACAGGGGGGTTGGGCTATGGCTACACCTTC
CDR3aa: CASRTGGLGYGYTF

v_gene: TRBV7-6
abundance: -
d_gene: -
j_gene: TRBJ1-2
CDR3nt: TGTGCCAGCATTATTTCCCCGAGGGGGGGAGATGGCTACACCTTC
CDR3aa: CASIISPRGGDGYTF

v_gene: TRBV18
abundance: -
d_gene: TRBD1
j_gene: TRBJ2-7
CDR3nt: TGTGCCAGCTCACCACGAGGGACAGAGGCTTACGAGCAGTACTTC
CDR3aa: CASSPRGTEAYEQYF

v_gene: TRBV4-2
abundance: -
d_gene: TRBD2
j_gene: TRBJ2-3
CDR3nt: TGTGCCAGCAGCCAAGATACCAAGCGGGGGGGGTACCGTGCTAGCACAGATACGCAGTATTTT
CDR3aa: CASSQDTKRGGYRASTDTQYF

v_gene: TRBV7-2
abundance: -
d_gene: TRBD2
j_gene: TRBJ2-1
CDR3nt: TGTGCCAGCAGCGTACGGACTAGCGAGTACAATGAGCAGTTCTTC
CDR3aa: CASSVRTSEYNEQFF

v_gene: TRBV18
abundance: -
d_gene: -
j_gene: TRBJ2-7
CDR3nt: TGTGCCAGCTCACCCAAGGGCTCGACGTCGGGAGGGGGCCACGAGCAGTACTTC
CDR3aa: CASSPKGSTSGGGHEQYF

v_gene: TRBV19
abundance: -
d_gene: -
j_gene: TRBJ2-5
CDR3nt: TGTGCCAGTAGTATCTCGCCGGGGGTTCAAGAGACCCAGTACTTC
CDR3aa: CASSISPGVQETQYF

v_gene: TRBV29-1
abundance: -
d_gene: -
j_gene: TRBJ2-2
CDR3nt: TGCAGCGTACATAAGACAGGGAACACCGGGGAGCTGTTTTTT
CDR3aa: CSVHKTGNTGELFF

v_gene: TRBV28
abundance: -
d_gene: -
j_gene: TRBJ2-7
CDR3nt: TGTGCCAGCGGAAAATCCAGGGTAAACGAGCAGTACTTC
CDR3aa: CASGKSRVNEQYF

v_gene: TRBV19
abundance: once
d_gene: -
j_gene: TRBJ2-1
CDR3nt: TGTGCCAGTAACGTATTGACAGACTCGTCTGAGCAGTTCTTC
CDR3aa: CASNVLTDSSEQFF

v_gene: TRBV5-5
abundance: once
d_gene: -
j_gene: TRBJ2-6
CDR3nt: TGTGCCAGCAGCTCCGGGCCCCGGCCGGGGGGGGCCAACGTCCTGACTTTC
CDR3aa: CASSSGPRPGGANVLTF

v_gene: TRBV7-3
abundance: -
d_gene: -
j_gene: TRBJ1-5
CDR3nt: TGTGCCAGCAGCTTGTCACTCAATCAGCCCCAGCATTTT
CDR3aa: CASSLSLNQPQHF